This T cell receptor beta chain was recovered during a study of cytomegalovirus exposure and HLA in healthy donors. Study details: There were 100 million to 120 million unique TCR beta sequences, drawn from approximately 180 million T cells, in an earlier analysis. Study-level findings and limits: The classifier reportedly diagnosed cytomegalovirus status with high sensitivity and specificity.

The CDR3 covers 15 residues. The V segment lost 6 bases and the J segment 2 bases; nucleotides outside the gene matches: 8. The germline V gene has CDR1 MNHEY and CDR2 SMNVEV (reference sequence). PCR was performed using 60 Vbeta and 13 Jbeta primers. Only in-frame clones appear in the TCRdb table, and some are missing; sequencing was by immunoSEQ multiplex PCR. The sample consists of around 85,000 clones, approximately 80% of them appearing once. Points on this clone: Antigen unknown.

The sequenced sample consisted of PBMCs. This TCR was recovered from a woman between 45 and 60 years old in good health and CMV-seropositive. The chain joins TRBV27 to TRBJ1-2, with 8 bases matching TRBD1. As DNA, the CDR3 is TGTGCCAGCAGCCTTCTAACAGGGGGGAACTATGGCTACACCTTC. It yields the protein CASSLLTGGNYGYTF.